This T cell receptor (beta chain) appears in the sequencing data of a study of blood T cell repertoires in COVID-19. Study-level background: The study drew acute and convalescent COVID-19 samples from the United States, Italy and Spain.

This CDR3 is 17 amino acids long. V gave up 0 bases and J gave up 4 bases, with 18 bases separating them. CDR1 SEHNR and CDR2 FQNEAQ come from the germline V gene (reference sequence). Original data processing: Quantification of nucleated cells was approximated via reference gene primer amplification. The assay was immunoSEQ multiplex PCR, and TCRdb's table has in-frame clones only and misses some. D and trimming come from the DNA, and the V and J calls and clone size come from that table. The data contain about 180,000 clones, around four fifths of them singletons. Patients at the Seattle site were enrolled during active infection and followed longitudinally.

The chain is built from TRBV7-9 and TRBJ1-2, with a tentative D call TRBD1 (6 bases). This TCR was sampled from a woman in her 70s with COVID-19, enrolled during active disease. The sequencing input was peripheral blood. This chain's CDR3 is CASSLALTTGGIYGYTF. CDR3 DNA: TGTGCCAGCAGCTTAGCGCTAACGACAGGAGGTATCTATGGCTACACCTTC.